These 20 T cell receptor beta chains were sequenced from one sample in a study of blood T cell repertoires in COVID-19. Produced via immunoSEQ multiplex PCR; TCRdb's table is partial and in-frame only. The data contain 280,000 or so clones, around 85% of them singletons. What was sequenced was peripheral blood. The receptors stem from a woman aged 25 to 45 who had recovered from COVID-19.

A note on this clone: The sample contains more than one DNA sequence encoding this CDR3. The gene calls are TRBV27 and TRBJ2-7, with TRBD2 identical over 8 bases. The J segment lost 1 base and the V segment lost 3 bases, leaving 2 bases of the junction unmatched. Looked up from germline, CDR1 is MNHEY and CDR2 is SMNVEV (reference sequence). CDR3 length: 14 residues. The CDR3 region has the DNA TGTGCCAGCAGTTTTGCTAGCGGGTCCTACGAGCAGTACTTC. Protein sequence: CASSFASGSYEQYF.

This sequence joins TRBV7-9 and TRBJ2-7, with 8 bases matching TRBD1. The CDR3 is 14 amino acids. From germline, CDR1 is SEHNR and CDR2 FQNEAQ (reference sequence). J gave up 2 bases and V 5 bases, and 5 bases lay outside the gene matches. The CDR3, as DNA: TGTGCCAGCAGCGACGAGACAGGGGCCTACGAGCAGTACTTC. Translated: CASSDETGAYEQYF.

The CDR3 region is CSDAGGVTEAFF. The CDR3, as DNA: TGCAGCGATGCAGGGGGCGTCACTGAAGCTTTCTTT. The V call is TRBV29-1, the J call TRBJ1-1, with 8 positions matching TRBD1. The V gene's germline CDR1 is SQVTM and CDR2 ANQGSEA. The CDR3 loop spans 12 amino acids. Trimming cost V 7 bases and J 4 bases; bases outside gene matches: 5.

This chain joins TRBV6-5 and TRBJ1-5; 9 nucleotides match TRBD1. Looked up from germline, CDR1 is MNHEY and CDR2 is SVGAGI. V dropped 0 bases and J dropped 5; count of bases not matched to a gene: 5. This CDR3 has 16 amino acids. The CDR3 here is CASSYSKGQGDQPQHF. The CDR3 DNA reads as TGTGCCAGCAGTTACTCGAAGGGACAGGGAGATCAGCCCCAGCATTTT.

This chain links TRBV11-2 with TRBJ1-1, with D tentatively TRBD1 (5 bases). CDR3 size: 16 residues. V was pared by 1 base and J by 4 bases, with 16 bases between. Germline CDR1 is SGHAT and CDR2 is FQNNGV. CDR3 in amino acids: CASSLVKQVWGTEAFF. CDR3 DNA sequence: TGTGCCAGCAGCTTAGTCAAACAGGTGTGGGGCACTGAAGCTTTCTTT.

This chain uses TRBV7-3 with TRBJ2-7; 7 bases agree with TRBD2. CDR1 SGHTA and CDR2 FQGTGA come from the germline V gene. V was pared by 5 bases and J by 4 bases, with 14 bases of the junction left unmatched. This CDR3 comprises 16 residues. Here the CDR3 DNA reads TGTGCCAGCAGCCCGGATGGGGGGACTACCCCATACGAGCAGTACTTC. As protein: CASSPDGGTTPYEQYF. The variable domain in full, with the rest retrieved from reference TRBV7-3 and TRBJ2-7, is GAGVSQTPSNKVTEKGKYVELRCDPISGHTALYWYRQSLGQGPEFLIYFQGTGAADDSGLPNDRFFAVRPEGSVSTLKIQRTERGDSAVYLCASSPDGGTTPYEQYFGPGTRLTVT.

The V and J genes are TRBV28 and TRBJ2-1; 7 bases agree with TRBD2. The germline V gene encodes CDR1 MDHEN and CDR2 SYDVKM. The V and J ends lost 6 bases and 6 bases, in that order; junction bases with no gene match: 17. CDR3 length: 17 amino acids. The CDR3 DNA reads as TGTGCCAGCAGCTCCTGGTCGGGACTACCTTATCCCAATGAGCAGTTCTTC. Translation gives CASSSWSGLPYPNEQFF.

The V call is TRBV4-1, the J call TRBJ1-6; 8 nucleotides line up with TRBD1. The CDR3 covers 16 residues. The trim removed 1 base at V and 10 bases at J, leaving 9 bases unmatched. In germline, CDR1 is MGHRA, CDR2 YSYEKL. The CDR3 reads CASSQVETGERSPLHF. The CDR3, as DNA: TGCGCCAGCAGCCAAGTGGAGACAGGGGAACGCTCACCCCTCCACTTT.

This chain connects TRBV9 to TRBJ2-3, with 8 bases aligning to TRBD2. The length of the CDR3 is 15 residues. With V trimmed by 4 bases and J by 2 bases, 6 bases remained unmatched. Per the germline V gene, CDR1 is SGDLS and CDR2 is YYNGEE. The DNA for the CDR3 is TGTGCCAGCAGCCCAACGGGGGGGGACACAGATACGCAGTATTTT. This gives the protein CASSPTGGDTDTQYF.

The chain couples TRBV6-5 to TRBJ2-6; 9 nucleotides line up with TRBD1. V lost 10 bases and J lost 1; bases outside the gene matches: 5. This CDR3 contains 15 residues. Germline V gene sequence: CDR1 MNHEY, CDR2 SVGAGI. The CDR3 protein is CATGTGRSGANVLTF. CDR3 DNA sequence: TGTGCCACCGGGACAGGGAGATCTGGGGCCAACGTCCTGACTTTC.

This chain uses TRBV5-6 with TRBJ1-1; 9 nucleotides line up with TRBD1. Looked up from germline, CDR1 is SGHDT and CDR2 is YYEEEE. Germline trimming cut 4 bases from V and 0 bases from J; bases unmatched to any gene: 7. The length of the CDR3 is 16 residues. The CDR3 region has the DNA TGTGCCAGCAGCGCGGGGACAGGGAACATGAACACTGAAGCTTTCTTT. This encodes CASSAGTGNMNTEAFF. Full variable domain (outside the CDR3, taken from reference TRBV5-6 and TRBJ1-1): DAGVTQSPTHLIKTRGQQVTLRCSPKSGHDTVSWYQQALGQGPQFIFQYYEEEERQRGNFPDRFSGHQFPNYSSELNVNALLLGDSALYLCASSAGTGNMNTEAFFGQGTRLTVV.

The chain carries TRBV19 and TRBJ2-7; the D gene is possibly TRBD2 (6 bases). Trimming shortened V by 3 bases and J by 4 bases, and 16 bases separated the two germline ends. This CDR3 spans 15 amino acids. From germline, CDR1 is LNHDA and CDR2 SQIVND (reference sequence). The CDR3 nucleotides read TGTGCCAGTAGTATGGCTACGGGGGTGCCGTACGAGCAGTACTTC. It translates to CASSMATGVPYEQYF. The full variable domain, its missing parts supplied by reference TRBV19 and TRBJ2-7, is DGGITQSPKYLFRKEGQNVTLSCEQNLNHDAMYWYRQDPGQGLRLIYYSQIVNDFQKGDIAEGYSVSREKKESFPLTVTSAQKNPTAFYLCASSMATGVPYEQYFGPGTRLTVT.

There are a few counts of this clone. The chain is built from TRBV4-2 and TRBJ2-7; perhaps TRBD1 as D (5 bases). Germline V gene data show CDR1 as LGHNA and CDR2 as YNFKEQ. Trimming pared 0 bases from V and 0 bases from J, leaving 9 bases between. This CDR3 contains 15 residues. CDR3 sequence: CASSQDQDNSYEQYF. The CDR3 nucleotides are TGTGCCAGCAGCCAAGATCAGGACAACTCCTACGAGCAGTACTTC.

The V and J genes are TRBV3-1 (or the pseudogene TRBV3-2) and TRBJ2-7, with D possibly TRBD2 on 6 matching bases. Deletions cut 0 bases from V and 5 bases from J, with 17 bases between. CDR1 is LGHDT and CDR2 is YNNKEL in the germline V gene (reference sequence). This CDR3 contains 16 residues. As DNA, the CDR3 is TGTGCCAGCAGCCAAGAACTGGGCTGGGGGGAGGACGAGCAGTACTTC. Amino acid sequence: CASSQELGWGEDEQYF.

This chain uses TRBV7-2 with TRBJ2-1; D might be TRBD2 (6 bases). The CDR3 has 13 residues. The V gene lost 3 bases and the J gene lost 6 bases, with 9 bases spanning the gap. In germline, CDR1 is SGHTA, CDR2 FQGNSA. CDR3 bases: TGTGCCAGCAGCTTTACGGGAGCCAATGAGCAGTTCTTC. Translated, it gives CASSFTGANEQFF.

This chain connects TRBV28 to TRBJ2-2; D is ambiguous. V dropped 7 bases and J dropped 7 bases, with 10 bases sitting between them. This CDR3 is 12 amino acids long. Germline-derived CDR1 and CDR2 are MDHEN and SYDVKM. CDR3 sequence: CASITLGGELFF. The CDR3 region has the DNA TGTGCCAGCATCACCCTCGGCGGGGAGCTGTTTTTT.

The rearrangement joins TRBV18 to TRBJ2-1, with TRBD2 matching over 7 bases. The trim removed 6 bases at V and 4 bases at J, leaving 3 bases unmatched. Germline assignment: CDR1 KGHSH and CDR2 LQKENI. This CDR3 spans 13 amino acids. This CDR3 is CASSNGGYNEQFF. The CDR3, as DNA: TGTGCCAGCTCGAACGGGGGGTACAATGAGCAGTTCTTC.

This clone turned up a few times. V usage is TRBV19 and J usage is TRBJ1-2; TRBD1 agrees at 12 bases. Trimming at V came to 9 bases and at J to 4 bases, leaving 12 bases not matched to a gene. This CDR3 is built from 16 residues. Germline assignment: CDR1 LNHDA and CDR2 SQIVND (reference sequence). In DNA form, the CDR3 reads TGTGCCAGCTCTCGGGACAGGGGGCCCGGCGGCTATGGCTACACCTTC. It translates to CASSRDRGPGGYGYTF. Supplemented by reference TRBV19 and TRBJ1-2, the full variable domain reads DGGITQSPKYLFRKEGQNVTLSCEQNLNHDAMYWYRQDPGQGLRLIYYSQIVNDFQKGDIAEGYSVSREKKESFPLTVTSAQKNPTAFYLCASSRDRGPGGYGYTFGSGTRLTVV.

The genes are TRBV2 and TRBJ1-1, with TRBD1 matching over 9 bases. Trimming took 4 bases from V and 11 from J; bases not matched to a gene: 5. CDR3 length equals 12 residues. In germline, CDR1 is SNHLY, CDR2 FYNNEI. DNA for the CDR3: TGTGCCAGCAGTGGCCGGGACAGGGTTGCTTTCTTT. Its protein is CASSGRDRVAFF. Full variable domain (rest looked up from reference TRBV2 and TRBJ1-1): EPEVTQTPSHQVTQMGQEVILRCVPISNHLYFYWYRQILGQKVEFLVSFYNNEISEKSEIFDDQFSVERPDGSNFTLKIRSTKLEDSAMYFCASSGRDRVAFFGQGTRLTVV.

V and J are TRBV5-1 and TRBJ2-1; 8 nucleotides match TRBD2. Trimming at V came to 4 bases and at J to 8 bases, leaving 17 bases not matched to a gene. The CDR3 extends over 17 amino acids. The germline gives CDR1 SGHRS, CDR2 YFSETQ. The CDR3 sequence is CASSTSIGTRGVDEQFF. CDR3 sequence (DNA): TGCGCCAGCAGCACCTCTATTGGGACTAGAGGCGTCGATGAGCAGTTCTTC.